This T cell receptor (beta chain) was sequenced during a study of blood T cell repertoires in COVID-19. Original processing notes: Estimates of nucleated cell counts were drawn from the amplification of reference gene primers. Here immunoSEQ multiplex PCR was the method, and the copy in TCRdb shows in-frame clones only, minus some. The V and J calls and clone size were taken over from that table, and D and trimming were inferred from the DNA. This sample has about 380,000 clones, with roughly 85% found just once. Germline CDR1 is MDHEN and CDR2 is SYDVKM. The V gene end was trimmed by 5 bases and the J gene end by 4 bases; junction bases not matched to a gene: 3. The CDR3 sequence is 13 residues long.

Sequenced input: peripheral blood. This TCR was sampled from a woman younger than 35 with acute or convalescent COVID-19. The chain is built from TRBV28 and TRBJ1-2; TRBD1 aligns across 8 bases. The DNA of the CDR3 is TGTGCCAGCAGTGTCGGACAGGGCTATGGCTACACCTTC. This codes for CASSVGQGYGYTF.